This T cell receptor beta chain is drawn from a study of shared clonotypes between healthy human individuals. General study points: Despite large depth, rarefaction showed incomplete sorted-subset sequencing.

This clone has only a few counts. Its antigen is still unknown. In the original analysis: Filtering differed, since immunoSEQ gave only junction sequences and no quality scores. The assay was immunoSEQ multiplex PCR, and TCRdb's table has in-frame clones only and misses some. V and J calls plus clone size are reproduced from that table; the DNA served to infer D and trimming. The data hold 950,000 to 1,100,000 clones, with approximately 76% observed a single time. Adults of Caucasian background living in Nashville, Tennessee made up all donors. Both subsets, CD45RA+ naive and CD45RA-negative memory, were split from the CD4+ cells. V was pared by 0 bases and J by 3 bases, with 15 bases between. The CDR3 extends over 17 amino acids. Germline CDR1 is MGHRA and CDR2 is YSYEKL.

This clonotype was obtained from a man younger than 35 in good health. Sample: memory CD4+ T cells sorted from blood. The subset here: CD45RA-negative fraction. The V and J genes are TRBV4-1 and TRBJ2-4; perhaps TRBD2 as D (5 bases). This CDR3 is CASSQDLEGMFKNIQYF. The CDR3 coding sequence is TGCGCCAGCAGCCAAGATCTCGAGGGAATGTTCAAAAACATTCAGTACTTC.